A selection of T cell receptor beta chains follows, all from one sample in a study of blood T cell repertoires in COVID-19. Generated by immunoSEQ multiplex PCR, the TCRdb table keeps only in-frame clones and is missing some. The sample contains tens of thousands of clones, 80% to 90% of which appear only once. The sequencing sample was made of peripheral blood. These receptors were obtained from a man in his 70s with active or convalescent COVID-19. Each CDR3 is given with its conserved first and last residue. D genes are given only for firm matches. Clone size, where shown, is once, few, many, or a class for clones that have expanded.

v_gene	len	j_gene	abundance	d_gene	CDR3aa	CDR3nt
TRBV5-8	17	TRBJ2-1	-	TRBD2	CASSLVLLAGPDNEQFF	TGTGCCAGCAGCTTGGTGCTACTAGCGGGGCCAGACAATGAGCAGTTCTTC
TRBV9	15	TRBJ1-5	-	TRBD1	CASTHRGSNNQPQHF	TGTGCCAGCACCCACAGGGGGTCAAACAATCAGCCCCAGCATTTT
TRBV10-3	15	TRBJ1-1	-	-	CAISESGHMNTEAFF	TGTGCCATCAGTGAGTCGGGACATATGAACACTGAAGCTTTCTTT
TRBV4-1	16	TRBJ2-3	few	TRBD2	CASSLGLAGGPDTQYF	TGCGCCAGCAGCCTCGGACTAGCGGGAGGGCCAGATACGCAGTATTTT
TRBV5-1	20	TRBJ2-1	-	TRBD2	CASSSAKGLAGFFSYNEQFF	TGCGCCAGCAGCTCGGCTAAGGGACTAGCGGGATTCTTCTCCTACAATGAGCAGTTCTTC
TRBV2	13	TRBJ1-6	-	-	CASHGQNNSPLHF	TGTGCCAGTCATGGACAAAATAATTCACCCCTCCACTTT
TRBV18	13	TRBJ1-1	-	-	CASSQSGNAEAFF	TGTGCCAGCTCGCAATCGGGGAACGCTGAAGCTTTCTTT
TRBV7-3	15	TRBJ2-3	-	-	CASSPGELSTDTQYF	TGTGCCAGCAGCCCGGGGGAGCTCAGCACAGATACGCAGTATTTT
TRBV18	15	TRBJ1-2	-	-	CASSPPARGNYGYTF	TGTGCCAGCTCACCACCCGCCAGGGGAAACTATGGCTACACCTTC
TRBV2	14	TRBJ1-1	-	-	CASSLRVSRTEAFF	TGTGCCAGCAGTTTGCGGGTATCCAGGACTGAAGCTTTCTTT
TRBV5-5	14	TRBJ1-5	-	-	CASSFVVNNQPQHF	TGTGCCAGCAGCTTCGTCGTAAACAATCAGCCCCAGCATTTT
TRBV3-1/TRBV3-2	14	TRBJ1-6	-	TRBD1	CASSPRTGESPLHF	TGTGCCAGCAGCCCCCGGACAGGGGAATCACCCCTCCACTTT
TRBV5-4	16	TRBJ2-5	-	TRBD2	CASSLASAGGRETQYF	TGTGCCAGCAGCTTGGCCTCAGCGGGAGGGCGGGAGACCCAGTACTTC
TRBV19	16	TRBJ2-6	-	-	CASSPGRGNGANVLTF	TGTGCCAGTAGCCCAGGTAGGGGCAATGGGGCCAACGTCCTGACTTTC
TRBV5-8	15	TRBJ2-2	-	TRBD1	CASSMGQGFTGELFF	TGTGCCAGCAGCATGGGACAGGGGTTCACCGGGGAGCTGTTTTTT
TRBV3-1/TRBV3-2	13	TRBJ1-1	-	-	CASSQEGGPEAFF	TGTGCCAGCAGCCAAGAGGGTGGGCCCGAAGCTTTCTTT
TRBV10-3	15	TRBJ1-2	-	-	CAIRNPSDGLYGYTF	TGTGCCATCAGGAATCCGTCAGACGGACTCTATGGCTACACCTTC
TRBV19	16	TRBJ2-1	-	TRBD2	CASSVGLAVSYNEQFF	TGTGCCAGTAGTGTGGGACTAGCGGTCTCCTACAATGAGCAGTTCTTC
TRBV28	11	TRBJ2-7	-	-	CASSLLREQYF	TGTGCCAGCAGTTTACTTCGCGAGCAGTACTTC
TRBV28	13	TRBJ1-2	-	-	CASKPSVLRGYTF	TGTGCCAGCAAACCCTCGGTTCTGAGGGGCTACACCTTC
TRBV9	18	TRBJ2-7	few	TRBD2	CASSVGGSGSPSSYEQYF	TGTGCCAGCAGCGTAGGAGGTAGCGGGAGCCCCAGCTCCTACGAGCAGTACTTC
TRBV28	12	TRBJ2-7	-	-	CASSLKGYEQYF	TGTGCCAGCAGTTTAAAGGGGTACGAGCAGTACTTC
TRBV27	13	TRBJ2-7	-	-	CASSYHSSYEQYF	TGTGCCAGCAGTTACCACAGCTCCTACGAGCAGTACTTC
TRBV12-3/TRBV12-4	13	TRBJ1-2	-	-	CASSGTVNYGYTF	TGTGCCAGCAGTGGAACAGTTAACTATGGCTACACCTTC
TRBV28	12	TRBJ2-1	-	TRBD2	CASSLTSGEQFF	TGTGCCAGCAGTTTAACTAGCGGGGAGCAGTTCTTC
TRBV13	16	TRBJ2-7	once	TRBD2	CASSPGQGGLSPQQYF	TGTGCCAGCAGTCCAGGCCAGGGAGGGCTTTCCCCCCAGCAGTACTTC
TRBV7-9	14	TRBJ2-7	-	TRBD2	CASRAGGGGSEQYF	TGTGCCAGCAGAGCGGGAGGAGGAGGCAGCGAGCAGTACTTC
TRBV2	15	TRBJ1-6	-	TRBD1	CASSLDRTGRSPLHF	TGTGCCAGCAGCCTCGATCGGACAGGTCGATCACCCCTCCACTTT
TRBV19	13	TRBJ2-7	once	TRBD2	CASSMGGTREQYF	TGTGCCAGTAGTATGGGCGGGACTAGGGAGCAGTACTTC
TRBV5-1	16	TRBJ2-1	-	-	CASSPGGGRLYNEQFF	TGCGCCAGCAGCCCGGGGGGCGGGAGACTCTACAATGAGCAGTTCTTC
TRBV28	13	TRBJ2-2	-	-	CASSSRGTGELFF	TGTGCCAGCAGTTCCCGAGGTACCGGGGAGCTGTTTTTT
TRBV28	15	TRBJ2-3	-	TRBD2	CASRSGAGGSDTQYF	TGTGCCAGCAGATCTGGTGCGGGAGGATCAGATACGCAGTATTTT
TRBV18	14	TRBJ1-5	-	-	CASSPPGGAQPQHF	TGTGCCAGCTCACCTCCCGGGGGGGCTCAGCCCCAGCATTTT
TRBV5-8	15	TRBJ1-4	-	-	CASTGRGGTNEKLFF	TGTGCCAGCACCGGGAGGGGAGGAACTAATGAAAAACTGTTTTTT
TRBV7-9	16	TRBJ2-3	-	TRBD2	CASSLVGAGGRDTQYF	TGTGCCAGCAGCTTAGTTGGAGCGGGAGGAAGGGATACGCAGTATTTT
TRBV9	12	TRBJ2-7	once	-	CASSVDGYEQYF	TGTGCCAGCAGCGTAGACGGCTACGAGCAGTACTTC
TRBV5-1	14	TRBJ2-2	-	TRBD2	CASSSGLDAGELFF	TGCGCCAGCAGCTCGGGACTAGATGCCGGGGAGCTGTTTTTT
TRBV19	14	TRBJ2-7	-	TRBD1	CASTPGQGFYEQYF	TGTGCCAGTACTCCGGGACAGGGGTTTTACGAGCAGTACTTC
TRBV6-2/TRBV6-3	20	TRBJ2-2	-	TRBD2	CASSYSLLAGREPNTGELFF	TGTGCCAGCAGTTACTCTCTCCTAGCGGGCAGAGAACCGAACACCGGGGAGCTGTTTTTT
TRBV20-1	13	TRBJ2-7	-	TRBD2	CSASGLAAYEQYF	TGCAGTGCTAGTGGGCTAGCGGCCTACGAGCAGTACTTC
TRBV30	15	TRBJ1-1	-	-	CAWRTVTRGNTEAFF	TGTGCCTGGAGGACAGTGACCAGGGGGAACACTGAAGCTTTCTTT
TRBV24-1	14	TRBJ2-3	few	TRBD1	CATSEPDRVDTQYF	TGTGCCACCAGTGAACCGGACAGGGTAGATACGCAGTATTTT
TRBV29-1	13	TRBJ2-4	-	-	CSVLGGSINIQYF	TGCAGCGTCCTTGGAGGGAGCATAAACATTCAGTACTTC
TRBV5-1	14	TRBJ2-7	-	-	CASSLADRSLEQYF	TGCGCCAGCAGCTTGGCCGACAGATCGCTCGAGCAGTACTTC
TRBV5-1	13	TRBJ2-1	-	TRBD2	CASTIPGGNEQFF	TGCGCCAGCACCATTCCGGGGGGTAATGAGCAGTTCTTC
TRBV6-4	13	TRBJ2-7	-	-	CASSDRQGYEQYF	TGTGCCAGCAGTGACCGGCAGGGCTACGAGCAGTACTTC
TRBV6-2/TRBV6-3	15	TRBJ2-7	-	-	CASSYAGVALREQYF	TGTGCCAGCAGTTACGCCGGTGTAGCCCTACGGGAGCAGTACTTC
TRBV27	20	TRBJ1-1	-	-	CASSRMGGLGSPGGWTEAFF	TGTGCCAGCAGTAGAATGGGGGGTTTGGGAAGCCCAGGAGGATGGACTGAAGCTTTCTTT
TRBV10-1	21	TRBJ1-1	-	TRBD1	CASSESPGQGTIPPINTEAFF	TGCGCCAGCAGTGAGTCGCCGGGACAGGGGACTATACCCCCTATAAACACTGAAGCTTTCTTT
TRBV6-5	16	TRBJ2-5	few	TRBD2	CASSYSEREGQETQYF	TGTGCCAGCAGTTACTCGGAGCGGGAGGGCCAAGAGACCCAGTACTTC
TRBV28	16	TRBJ1-6	-	TRBD1	CASSYNQGTGISPLHF	TGTGCCAGCAGCTACAATCAGGGGACAGGTATTTCACCCCTCCACTTT
TRBV28	13	TRBJ1-2	-	-	CASSFRGGYGYTF	TGTGCCAGCAGTTTTAGGGGAGGCTATGGCTACACCTTC
TRBV5-1	17	TRBJ2-1	-	TRBD2	CASSLVASGRANNEQFF	TGCGCCAGCAGCTTGGTCGCTAGCGGGAGGGCCAACAATGAGCAGTTCTTC
TRBV28	15	TRBJ2-1	-	-	CASSGGSSEYNEQFF	TGTGCCAGCAGTGGCGGGTCGAGTGAATACAATGAGCAGTTCTTC
TRBV9	14	TRBJ2-7	-	TRBD1	CARTVGTGVLEQYF	TGTGCCAGGACCGTAGGGACAGGGGTTCTCGAGCAGTACTTC
TRBV9	15	TRBJ1-2	-	-	CASSVGGGGNYGYTF	TGTGCCAGCAGCGTAGGGGGCGGGGGCAACTATGGCTACACCTTC
TRBV6-5	14	TRBJ1-2	-	-	CASSYSGAARLYTF	TGTGCCAGCAGTTACTCGGGGGCGGCCCGCCTCTACACCTTC
TRBV2	14	TRBJ1-1	-	-	CASRLEQGNTEAFF	TGTGCCAGCAGATTGGAGCAAGGGAACACTGAAGCTTTCTTT